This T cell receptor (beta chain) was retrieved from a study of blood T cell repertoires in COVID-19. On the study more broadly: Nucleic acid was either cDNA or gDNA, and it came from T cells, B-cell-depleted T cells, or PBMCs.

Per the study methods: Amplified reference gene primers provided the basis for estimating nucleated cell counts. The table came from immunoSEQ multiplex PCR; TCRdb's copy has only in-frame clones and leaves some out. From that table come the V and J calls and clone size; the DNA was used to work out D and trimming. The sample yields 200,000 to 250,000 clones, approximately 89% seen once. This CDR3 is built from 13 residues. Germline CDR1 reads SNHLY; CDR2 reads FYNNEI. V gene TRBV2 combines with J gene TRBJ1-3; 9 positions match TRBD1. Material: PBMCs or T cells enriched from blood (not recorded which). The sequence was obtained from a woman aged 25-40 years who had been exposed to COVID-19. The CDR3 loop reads CGDRDHRSDTIYF. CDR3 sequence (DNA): TGTGGGGACAGGGATCACCGGTCGGACACCATATATTTT. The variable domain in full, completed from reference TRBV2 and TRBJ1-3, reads EPEVTQTPSHQVTQMGQEVILRCVPISNHLYFYWYRQILGQKVEFLVSFYNNEISEKSEIFDDQFSVERPDGSNFTLKIRSTKLEDSAMYFCGDRDHRSDTIYFGEGSWLTVV.